This T cell receptor (beta chain) appears in the sequencing data of a study of post-analysis software for immune sequencing data. As for the study in general: The disease courses covered relapsing-remitting, secondary progressive and progressive-relapsing multiple sclerosis. Study results and caveats: Significantly decreased normalized Chao1 diversity was recorded for multiple sclerosis patients relative to controls. Samples prepared in the same batch strongly co-clustered by F measure. Elevated frequency relative to controls characterized roughly 5 TRBV segments in patients, TRBV5-6, TRBV5-1 and TRBV20-1 among them.

The authors incorporated unique molecular identifiers into the TCR beta cDNA libraries. cDNA molecules numbering around 500,000 came from roughly 1.1 to 9.2 million T cells. MiXCR, applied by TCRdb to the PCR reads, yields one record per CDR3 protein. The repertoire holds approximately 150,000 distinct CDR3 sequences, roughly 30% seen once, with around 1.5% in the top ten. This CDR3 contains 14 residues. Germline CDR1 is DFQATT and CDR2 is SNEGSKA (reference sequence). V was cut by 8 bases and J by 3 bases, with 19 bases left in between. With respect to this clonotype: No antigen is known for it. A much bigger clone sits one base away, suggesting this may be a read error.

The chain has TRBV20-1 and TRBJ2-5, with D perhaps matching TRBD2 (6 bases). Sequences were obtained from blood. The sequence derives from a girl under 18 with multiple sclerosis. CDR3 loop: CSTRPWGVEETQYF. The CDR3 nucleotides read TGCAGTACCCGGCCCTGGGGGGTGGAAGAGACCCAGTACTTC.